The 10 T cell receptor beta chains in this list originate from one sample, sequenced in a study of T cells after yellow fever vaccination. TCRdb reanalysed the 5' RACE reads using MiXCR and keeps one entry per CDR3 protein. Among about 580,000 distinct CDR3 sequences listed, about 17% were seen once. Here the sequenced sample was PBMCs, taken 5 days after the first yellow fever vaccination. The receptors originated from a man aged 18 to 30 who received the YFV17D yellow fever vaccine.

This clonotype was seen more than once but under ten times. The chain has TRBV7-9 and TRBJ2-7; no definite D call. Per the germline V gene, CDR1 is SEHNR and CDR2 is FQNEAQ (reference sequence). V lost 5 bases, J lost 2 bases, and 10 bases lay in between. This CDR3 has 13 residues. CDR3: CASSLVHPYEQYF. The CDR3 coding sequence is TGTGCCAGCAGCCTGGTCCACCCCTACGAGCAGTACTTC.

J is TRBJ2-6 and V is TRBV5-6; no definite D call. Germline loops: CDR1 SGHDT, CDR2 YYEEEE. The CDR3 runs to 16 residues. V shed 2 bases and J shed 4 bases, with 13 bases lying between them. The CDR3 sequence: CASSFAPEAGANVLTF. CDR3 DNA: TGTGCCAGCAGCTTCGCCCCGGAAGCCGGGGCCAACGTCCTGACTTTC.

The rearrangement uses TRBV6-5 and TRBJ2-1; D is perhaps TRBD1 (7 bases). V was pared by 6 bases and J by 9 bases, with 30 bases between. The germline CDR1 and CDR2 sequences are MNHEY and SVGAGI. CDR3 length: 18 residues. Here the CDR3 DNA reads TGTGCCAGCAGCGTTCGCAGGGCAGGGGGGTTTTGGTGGGGTGAGCAGTTCTTC. Residues: CASSVRRAGGFWWGEQFF.

The genes are TRBV6-2 or TRBV6-3 and TRBJ2-3, with D unresolved. Trimming took off 6 bases at V and 5 bases at J, with 3 bases between the two ends. Germline V CDR1 and CDR2: MNHEY, SVGEGT. The CDR3 runs to 10 residues. The DNA of the CDR3 is TGTGCCAGCAGAAAAGATACGCAGTATTTT. This translates into CASRKDTQYF.

This clonotype came up a few times. This sequence joins TRBV11-2 and TRBJ2-1; D possibly uses TRBD1 or TRBD2 (6 bases each). The ends were cut back, 1 base at V and 6 bases at J, with 16 bases in the middle. This CDR3 spans 16 amino acids. CDR1 is SGHAT and CDR2 is FQNNGV in the germline V gene. The CDR3 DNA reads TGTGCCAGCAGCTTAGTATCCGGGGGCATAGTCAATGAGCAGTTCTTC. This sequence encodes CASSLVSGGIVNEQFF.

This clonotype was counted a few times. The chain joins TRBV5-1 to TRBJ2-5, with no clear D. V was shortened by 4 bases and J by 1 base, with 11 bases between the two germline ends. This CDR3 contains 14 residues. Germline values: CDR1 SGHRS, CDR2 YFSETQ. The CDR3 spells CASSVLGSQETQYF. The CDR3 region has the DNA TGCGCCAGCAGCGTTCTGGGCAGCCAAGAGACCCAGTACTTC.

This chain uses TRBV5-1 with TRBJ2-7; TRBD1 is a possible D gene (5 bases). Per the germline V gene, CDR1 is SGHRS and CDR2 is YFSETQ. V was pared by 4 bases and J by 0 bases, with 8 bases between. The CDR3 consists of 13 residues. DNA of the CDR3: TGCGCCAGCAGCCAGGACAACTCCTACGAGCAGTACGTC. This translates into CASSQDNSYEQYV.

The rearrangement joins TRBV9 to TRBJ2-3; a possible D gene is TRBD2 (6 bases). CDR3 length: 14 amino acids. Looked up from germline, CDR1 is SGDLS and CDR2 is YYNGEE. V lost 3 bases and J lost 2, with 10 bases in between. The chain's CDR3 is CASSGWGDTDTQYF. DNA for the CDR3: TGTGCCAGCAGCGGTTGGGGGGACACAGATACGCAGTATTTT.

V gene TRBV7-6 combines with J gene TRBJ2-3; no firm D call. The CDR3 length is 16 residues. V shed 2 bases and J shed 0 bases, with 12 bases lying between them. The germline CDR1 and CDR2 sequences are SGHVS and FNYEAQ. The CDR3 nucleotides read TGTGCCAGCAGCTTACCCACACTCGCTAGCACAGATACGCAGTATTTT. Protein: CASSLPTLASTDTQYF.

This clonotype was seen many times. This sequence joins TRBV12-3 or TRBV12-4 and TRBJ2-7; no definite D call. The CDR3 covers 13 residues. V was trimmed by 2 bases and J by 3 bases, leaving 8 bases between them. The CDR3 spells CASSLQVNYEQYV. DNA for the CDR3: TGTGCCAGCAGTTTACAGGTAAACTACGAGCAGTACGTC.